This paragraph covers one T cell receptor (beta chain) sequence. What it binds is unknown. Assay used: immunoSEQ multiplex PCR; TCRdb lists only in-frame clones, some missing. The sample holds about 10,000 clones; around nine tenths are singletons and the top ten take about 27%. This record belongs to a study of STAT3 mutations in large granular lymphocyte leukemia. Study-level information: Among longitudinally sequenced T-LGLL patients, roughly half had canonical activating STAT3 mutations detected. General study findings and limits: In T-cell large granular lymphocyte leukemia, about half of patients showed multiple immunodominant subclonotypes.

This TCR derives from a man between 60 and 70 years old with T-cell large granular lymphocyte leukemia. Some clones in this sample may be carry-over from other donors' samples. The specimen sequenced was peripheral blood mononuclear cells.

The CDR3 spells CASSLDRVSYEQYF. Written as DNA, the CDR3 is TGTGCCAGCAGCCTCGACAGGGTGTCCTACGAGCAGTACTTC. V usage is TRBV7-8 and J usage is TRBJ2-7; 7 bases map to TRBD1. Unmatched junction bases numbered 5, after V lost 5 bases and J lost 1 base. CDR1 and CDR2 (germline): SGHVS, FQNEAQ. The CDR3 is 14 residues long.